The 6 T cell receptor beta chains presented below share a single source sample, sequenced in a study of T-cell reconstitution after alpha-beta-depleted transplantation in children. Unique molecular identifiers were incorporated into the prepared TCRbeta library. From the PCR reads, TCRdb called clonotypes with MiXCR, one entry per CDR3 protein. This table holds some 600,000 distinct CDR3 sequences, approximately 16% found once. Sample: PBMCs from the stem cell graft donor, taken from the stem cell graft. The receptors shown here come from a human donor who donated a stem cell graft to a child with acute myeloid leukemia.

As DNA, the CDR3 is TGTGCCAGCAGCTTCCCGGACAGCTCCTACGAGCAGTACTTC. As protein: CASSFPDSSYEQYF. The genes are TRBV7-2 and TRBJ2-7; perhaps TRBD1 as D (6 bases). This CDR3 is built from 14 residues. Trimming removed 3 bases at V and 0 bases at J, with 9 bases between. CDR1 SGHTA and CDR2 FQGNSA come from the germline V gene.

This chain joins TRBV29-1 and TRBJ2-1; maybe TRBD2 (6 bases). The V gene's germline CDR1 is SQVTM and CDR2 ANQGSEA. V dropped 4 bases and J dropped 9 bases, with 13 bases sitting between them. The CDR3 extends over 12 amino acids. The CDR3 spells CSVVVPRGEQFF. Written as DNA, the CDR3 is TGCAGCGTTGTTGTCCCGCGGGGTGAGCAGTTCTTC.

A few counts support this clonotype. This chain uses TRBV6-1 with TRBJ2-7; D call uncertain. The V end lost 9 bases, the J end lost 5 bases, and 14 bases lay between the germline ends. Germline CDR1 MNHNS, CDR2 SASEGT. The length of the CDR3 is 12 residues. DNA for the CDR3: TGTGCCAGAAATGCTCCTGGGAACGAGCAGTACTTC. This gives the protein CARNAPGNEQYF.

The sample holds many counts of this clonotype. V gene TRBV20-1 combines with J gene TRBJ1-1; D is undetermined. Trimming removed 8 bases from V and 1 base from J, with 11 bases in between. The germline V gene has CDR1 DFQATT and CDR2 SNEGSKA (reference sequence). The CDR3 consists of 12 residues. Here the CDR3 reads CSHRRENTEAFF. The CDR3 DNA reads as TGCAGTCACCGGAGAGAGAACACTGAAGCTTTCTTT.

In its sample, this clonotype was seen many times. V and J are TRBV12-3 or TRBV12-4 and TRBJ2-1; D may be TRBD1 (5 bases). This CDR3 has 13 amino acids. V was shortened by 2 bases and J by 8 bases, with 10 bases between the two germline ends. DNA for the CDR3: TGTGCCAGCAGTTTAATGGGGCCTGATGAGCAGTTCTTC. Translating it yields CASSLMGPDEQFF.

The CDR3 sequence is CASSKGQGAVEQYF. The CDR3 DNA reads as TGTGCCAGCAGCAAGGGACAGGGGGCCGTCGAGCAGTACTTC. The chain has TRBV7-6 and TRBJ2-7, with 12 bases identical to TRBD1. CDR1 and CDR2 (germline): SGHVS, FNYEAQ. The CDR3 is made up of 14 amino acids. V lost 5 bases to trimming and J lost 6 bases; unmatched junction nucleotides: 5.